This T cell receptor (beta chain) derives from a study of T cell responses to AZD1222 COVID-19 vaccine. Overall study context: Whether given at about 4 or about 12 weeks, second doses were pooled.

V gave up 5 bases and J gave up 4 bases, with 18 bases separating them. The CDR3 runs 16 residues. In germline, CDR1 is SGHAT, CDR2 FQNNGV. The assay was immunoSEQ multiplex PCR, and TCRdb's table has in-frame clones only and misses some. The data show some 130,000 clones, approximately 84% seen once. Note on this clone: Antigen unknown.

Study-wide findings and caveats: Donors were chiefly white British, with a greater number of females, and clonal diversity was perhaps underestimated. Repertoires were collected only later (after the peak T cell response had occurred). Breadth and depth of Spike-specific TCRs rose after two AZD1222 doses.

The sample in question was peripheral blood, obtained on day 0 of AZD1222 vaccination. The sequence came from an adult in good health. V gene TRBV11-2 combines with J gene TRBJ1-5; maybe TRBD1 (5 bases). DNA of the CDR3: TGTGCCAGCAGCCACGGGGCGGGGGGTATGAATCAGCCCCAGCATTTT. Translation gives CASSHGAGGMNQPQHF.